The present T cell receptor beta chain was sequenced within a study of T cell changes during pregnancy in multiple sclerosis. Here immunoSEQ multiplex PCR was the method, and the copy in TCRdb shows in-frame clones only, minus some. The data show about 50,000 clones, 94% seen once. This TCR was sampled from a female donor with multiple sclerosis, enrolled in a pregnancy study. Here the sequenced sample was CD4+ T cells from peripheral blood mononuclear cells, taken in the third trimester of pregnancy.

The CDR3 nucleotides read TGTGCCAGCAGCTTCCTAGGGGTTTTCACAGATACGCAGTATTTT. Translation gives CASSFLGVFTDTQYF. The J gene is TRBJ2-3, the V gene TRBV9; the D gene is possibly TRBD1 (5 bases). The CDR3 runs to 15 residues. The germline CDR1 and CDR2 sequences are SGDLS and YYNGEE. The V end was cut by 4 bases, the J end by 2 bases, with 14 bases between.